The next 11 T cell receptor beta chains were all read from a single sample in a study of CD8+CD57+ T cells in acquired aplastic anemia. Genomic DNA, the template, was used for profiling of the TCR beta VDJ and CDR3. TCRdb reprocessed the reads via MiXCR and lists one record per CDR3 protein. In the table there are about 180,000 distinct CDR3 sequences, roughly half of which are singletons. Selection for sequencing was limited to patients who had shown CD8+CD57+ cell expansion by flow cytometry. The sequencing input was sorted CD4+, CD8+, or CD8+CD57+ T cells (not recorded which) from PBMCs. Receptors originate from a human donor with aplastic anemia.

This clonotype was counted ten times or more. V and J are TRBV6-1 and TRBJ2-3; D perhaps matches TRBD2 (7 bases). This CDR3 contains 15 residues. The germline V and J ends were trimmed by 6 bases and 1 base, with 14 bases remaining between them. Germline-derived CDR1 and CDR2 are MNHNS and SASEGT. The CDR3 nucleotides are TGTGCCAGCAGATTACAGGGAGGGGGCACAGATACGCAGTATTTT. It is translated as CASRLQGGGTDTQYF.

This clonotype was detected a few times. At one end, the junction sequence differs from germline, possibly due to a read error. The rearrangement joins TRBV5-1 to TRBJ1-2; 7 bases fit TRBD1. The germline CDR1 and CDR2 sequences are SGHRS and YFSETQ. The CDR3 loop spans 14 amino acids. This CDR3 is CASRPVEGQYGYTF. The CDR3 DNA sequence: TGCGCCAGCAGACCGGTGGAGGGACAGTATGGCTACACCTTT.

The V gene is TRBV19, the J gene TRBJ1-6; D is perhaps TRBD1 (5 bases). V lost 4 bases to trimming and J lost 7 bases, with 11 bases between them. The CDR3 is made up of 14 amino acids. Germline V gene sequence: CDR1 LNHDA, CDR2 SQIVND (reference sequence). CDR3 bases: TGTGCCAGTAGTACGACAGAGGGGAATTCACCCCTCCACTTT. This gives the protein CASSTTEGNSPLHF.

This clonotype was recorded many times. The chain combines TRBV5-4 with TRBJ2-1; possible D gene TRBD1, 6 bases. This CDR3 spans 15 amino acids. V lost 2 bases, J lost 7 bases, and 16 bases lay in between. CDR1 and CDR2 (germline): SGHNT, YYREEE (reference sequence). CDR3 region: CASSFKSTGTNEQFF. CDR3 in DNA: TGTGCCAGCAGCTTCAAGTCCACAGGGACGAATGAGCAGTTCTTC.

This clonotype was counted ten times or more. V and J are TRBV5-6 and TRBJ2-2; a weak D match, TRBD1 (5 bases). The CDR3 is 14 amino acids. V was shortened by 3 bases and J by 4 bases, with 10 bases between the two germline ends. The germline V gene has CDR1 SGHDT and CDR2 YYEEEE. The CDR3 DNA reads TGTGCCAGCAGCTCCGACAGTCGCACCGGGGAGCTGTTTTTT. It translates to CASSSDSRTGELFF.

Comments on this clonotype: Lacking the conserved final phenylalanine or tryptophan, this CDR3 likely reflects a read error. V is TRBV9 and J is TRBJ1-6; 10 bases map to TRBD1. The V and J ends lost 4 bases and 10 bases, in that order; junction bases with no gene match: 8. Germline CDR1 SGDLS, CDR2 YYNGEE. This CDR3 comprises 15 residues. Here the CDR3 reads CASSQGTGVGSPLHL. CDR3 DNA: TGTGCCAGCAGCCAAGGGACAGGGGTAGGATCACCCCTCCACCTT.

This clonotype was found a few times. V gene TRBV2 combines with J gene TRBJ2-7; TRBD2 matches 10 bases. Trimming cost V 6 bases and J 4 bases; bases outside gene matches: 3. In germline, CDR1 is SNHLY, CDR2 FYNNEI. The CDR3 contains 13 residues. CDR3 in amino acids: CASRRTSGYEQYF. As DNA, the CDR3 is TGTGCCAGCAGACGGACTAGCGGTTACGAGCAGTACTTC.

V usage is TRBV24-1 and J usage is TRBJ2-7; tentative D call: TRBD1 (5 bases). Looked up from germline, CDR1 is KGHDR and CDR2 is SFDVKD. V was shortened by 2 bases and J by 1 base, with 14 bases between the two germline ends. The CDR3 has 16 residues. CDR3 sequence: CATSDSRVSGSYEQYF. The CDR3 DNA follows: TGTGCCACCAGTGATTCCAGGGTCAGTGGTTCCTACGAGCAGTACTTC.

As DNA, the CDR3 is TGTGCCAGCAGGCTTCGAGGGCCGACCTACGAGCAGTACTTC. This translates into CASRLRGPTYEQYF. This sequence joins TRBV6-1 and TRBJ2-7; D possibly corresponds to TRBD2 (5 bases). V lost 6 bases, J lost 2 bases, and 14 bases lay in between. Germline values: CDR1 MNHNS, CDR2 SASEGT. The CDR3 totals 14 residues.

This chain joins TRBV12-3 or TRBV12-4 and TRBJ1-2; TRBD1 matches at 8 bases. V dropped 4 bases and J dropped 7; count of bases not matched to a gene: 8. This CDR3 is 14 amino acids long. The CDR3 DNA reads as TGTGCCAGCAGTTACGGACAGGGAATGGGTGGCTACACCTTC. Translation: CASSYGQGMGGYTF.

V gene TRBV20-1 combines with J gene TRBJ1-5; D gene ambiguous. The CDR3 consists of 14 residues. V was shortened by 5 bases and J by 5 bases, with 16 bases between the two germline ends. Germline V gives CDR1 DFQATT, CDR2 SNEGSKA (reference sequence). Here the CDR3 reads CSAALGPADQPQHF. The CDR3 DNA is TGCAGTGCTGCCTTGGGTCCGGCGGATCAGCCCCAGCATTTT.